The 26 T cell receptor beta chains below come from one sample, sequenced in a study of metastatic and nonmetastatic thyroid tumors (TCRdb year 2020). The library was prepared using PCR. Instrument on record: Illumina HiSeq 4000. Through fastp at Q25 and MiXCR, TCRdb rebuilt clones from the public reads, retaining in-frame beta chains. The sample table records tens of thousands of clones; around 30% of these occur just once. The ten biggest clones cover 32% of the sample. None of the patients had been given any treatment before thyroid surgery. The specimen sequenced was blood. The origin of the receptors is a female donor with papillary thyroid cancer or a benign thyroid nodule (not recorded which). Some clones in this sample may be carry-over from other donors' samples.

V gene TRBV12-3 or TRBV12-4 combines with J gene TRBJ1-2; no clear D gene. The CDR3 is 13 residues long. V gave up 1 base and J gave up 8 bases, with 11 bases separating them. CDR3 sequence reads: CASSLGGYGGYTF. CDR3 DNA sequence: TGTGCCAGCAGTTTAGGAGGGTACGGAGGCTACACCTTC.

This clone was seen at least ten times. CDR3 sequence (DNA): TGTGCCAGCAGTGGGACAGGGGACTACGAGCAGTACTTC. This encodes CASSGTGDYEQYF. V is TRBV6-1 and J is TRBJ2-7; 9 positions agree with TRBD1. The CDR3 totals 13 residues. The V segment lost 4 bases and the J segment 3 bases; nucleotides outside the gene matches: 1. Germline CDR1 is MNHNS and CDR2 is SASEGT.

This clone was counted only a few times. The chain employs TRBV20-1 and TRBJ1-2; D is uncertain. The V gene's germline CDR1 is DFQATT and CDR2 SNEGSKA (reference sequence). V dropped 0 bases and J dropped 4 bases, with 12 bases sitting between them. CDR3 size: 14 residues. The CDR3 reads CSARESLRAYGYTF. The DNA for the CDR3 is TGCAGTGCTAGAGAAAGCTTACGGGCCTATGGCTACACCTTC.

This clone was observed many times. Possible read error: a much larger clone is one base away. The CDR3 does not end in the conserved phenylalanine or tryptophan, so this is likely a read error. The chain couples TRBV7-3 to TRBJ2-7; 11 bases are shared with TRBD2. Germline assignment: CDR1 SGHTA and CDR2 FQGTGA. This CDR3 has 15 residues. V trimming: 4 bases; J trimming: 4 bases; junction bases outside the gene matches: 6. CDR3 region: CASSSSGRSPYEQYS. The CDR3 DNA reads as TGTGCCAGCAGCTCTAGCGGGAGGTCTCCGTACGAGCAGTACTCC.

This chain uses TRBV10-3 with TRBJ2-1; 10 bases fit TRBD2. V dropped 7 bases and J dropped 11; count of bases not matched to a gene: 14. Germline V lookup: CDR1 ENHRY, CDR2 SYGVKD. The CDR3 runs to 15 residues. CDR3 bases: TGTGCCATCACTATAATAGCGGGAGGCTACACTCAGCAGTTCTTC. It translates to CAITIIAGGYTQQFF.

The chain uses TRBV6-1 and TRBJ1-2; no definite D call. The CDR3 contains 12 residues. The V gene's germline CDR1 is MNHNS and CDR2 SASEGT. The V end lost 6 bases, the J end lost 5 bases, and 10 bases lay between the germline ends. The CDR3 region is CASRRWRYGYTF. CDR3 DNA sequence: TGTGCCAGCAGAAGATGGAGATATGGCTACACCTTC.

This clone showed up many times. This chain links TRBV7-9 with TRBJ1-2, with a possible D match to TRBD1 (5 bases). Germline V gene sequence: CDR1 SEHNR, CDR2 FQNEAQ (reference sequence). The CDR3 has 13 amino acids. Trimming pared 6 bases from V and 4 bases from J, leaving 12 bases between. CDR3 region: CASRQEAIYGYTF. CDR3 bases: TGTGCCAGCAGACAGGAGGCGATCTATGGCTACACCTTC.

This clone was picked up many times. J is TRBJ1-5 and V is TRBV7-9; D gene uncertain. CDR1 SEHNR and CDR2 FQNEAQ come from the germline V gene (reference sequence). This CDR3 is built from 17 residues. Deletions cut 1 base from V and 0 bases from J, with 13 bases between. The CDR3 loop is CASSLVRPGDSNQPQHF. For the CDR3, the DNA is TGTGCCAGCAGCTTAGTGAGGCCCGGAGATAGCAATCAGCCCCAGCATTTT.

The chain links TRBV30 to TRBJ1-1; D not resolved. CDR1 and CDR2 (germline): GTSNPN, SVGIG (reference sequence). V was trimmed by 3 bases and J by 5 bases, leaving 13 bases between them. This CDR3 is built from 13 residues. CDR3 DNA: TGTGCCTGGAGGGAGAAGGGTCGGACTGAAGCTTTCTTT. Residues: CAWREKGRTEAFF. Using reference TRBV30 and TRBJ1-1 for the parts outside the CDR3, the full variable domain is SQTIHQWPATLVQPVGSPLSLECTVEGTSNPNLYWYRQAAGRGLQLLFYSVGIGQISSEVPQNLSASRPQDRQFILSSKKLLLSDSGFYLCAWREKGRTEAFFGQGTRLTVV.

This clone was found many times. This chain links TRBV4-1 with TRBJ1-2; tentatively, D is TRBD1 (5 bases). V lost 1 base, J lost 2 bases, and 5 bases lay in between. The CDR3 spans 13 residues. Germline V CDR1 and CDR2: MGHRA, YSYEKL. This CDR3 reads CASSQGGNYGYTF. As DNA, the CDR3 is TGCGCCAGCAGCCAAGGGGGCAACTATGGCTACACCTTC.

The sample holds many counts of this clone. The rearrangement links TRBV6-6 to TRBJ2-3; maybe TRBD2 (5 bases). The CDR3 runs 17 residues. V was shortened by 2 bases and J by 0 bases, with 15 bases between the two germline ends. The germline V gene has CDR1 MNHNY and CDR2 SVGAGI (reference sequence). The CDR3 nucleotides are TGTGCCAGCAGTTACGGAGGCGGTGGACTTAGCACAGATACGCAGTATTTT. Its translation is CASSYGGGGLSTDTQYF.

This chain uses TRBV9 with TRBJ1-6; D is possibly TRBD1 (5 bases). CDR3 length equals 14 residues. V shed 3 bases and J shed 8 bases, with 12 bases lying between them. The germline V gene has CDR1 SGDLS and CDR2 YYNGEE. CDR3 residues: CASSARGGYSPLHF. In DNA form, the CDR3 reads TGTGCCAGCAGCGCAAGGGGCGGTTATTCACCCCTCCACTTT. Full variable domain (rest looked up from reference TRBV9 and TRBJ1-6): DSGVTQTPKHLITATGQRVTLRCSPRSGDLSVYWYQQSLDQGLQFLIQYYNGEERAKGNILERFSAQQFPDLHSELNLSSLELGDSALYFCASSARGGYSPLHFGNGTRLTVT.

This clone was detected ten times or more. J is TRBJ2-1 and V is TRBV6-1; D is possibly TRBD1 (6 bases). Germline V CDR1 and CDR2: MNHNS, SASEGT. V lost 6 bases, J lost 1 base, and 13 bases lay in between. CDR3 length: 15 residues. CDR3 sequence reads: CASRHGQPSYNEQFF. The CDR3 DNA follows: TGTGCCAGCAGGCATGGACAGCCTTCCTACAATGAGCAGTTCTTC.

This chain joins TRBV5-1 and TRBJ2-7; possible D gene TRBD2, 6 bases. CDR3 size: 15 residues. The V gene's germline CDR1 is SGHRS and CDR2 YFSETQ. Between the trimmed V and J ends, which lost 0 bases and 2 bases, there was a span of 12 bases. CDR3 sequence reads: CASSLGAGRTYEQYF. The CDR3 DNA reads TGCGCCAGCAGCTTGGGGGCAGGGAGGACCTACGAGCAGTACTTC. Full variable domain (rest looked up from reference TRBV5-1 and TRBJ2-7): KAGVTQTPRYLIKTRGQQVTLSCSPISGHRSVSWYQQTPGQGLQFLFEYFSETQRNKGNFPGRFSGRQFSNSRSEMNVSTLELGDSALYLCASSLGAGRTYEQYFGPGTRLTVT.

This clone was recorded only once. At one end, the junction sequence differs from germline, possibly due to a read error. The chain links TRBV7-8 to TRBJ2-3, with TRBD2 identical over 7 bases. Germline loops: CDR1 SGHVS, CDR2 FQNEAQ. CDR3 length: 15 amino acids. CDR3 protein: CANSLGTGAGNTQYF. CDR3 coding DNA: TGTGCCAACAGCTTAGGGACGGGAGCGGGAAATACGCAGTATTTT.

This clone was detected only a few times. The V and J genes are TRBV6-1 and TRBJ1-1, with TRBD1 identical over 7 bases. J lost 3 bases, V lost 8 bases, and 9 bases had no gene match. CDR3 length equals 14 residues. Germline V lookup: CDR1 MNHNS, CDR2 SASEGT. The CDR3 nucleotides are TGTGCCAGCTTTCATACTACAGGGGACACTGAAGCTTTCTTT. It specifies CASFHTTGDTEAFF.

V and J are TRBV20-1 and TRBJ2-3; D not certain. Germline loops: CDR1 DFQATT, CDR2 SNEGSKA (reference sequence). The CDR3 has 13 amino acids. V was shortened by 4 bases and J by 0 bases, with 8 bases between the two germline ends. This chain's CDR3 is CSATVDSTDTQYF. The CDR3 nucleotides read TGCAGTGCTACGGTCGATAGCACAGATACGCAGTATTTT.

This clone has just a few counts. J is TRBJ2-7 and V is TRBV6-1, with TRBD1 matching 9 bases. The V gene's germline CDR1 is MNHNS and CDR2 SASEGT. Trimming took 7 bases from V and 6 from J; bases not matched to a gene: 4. The CDR3 has 12 residues. CDR3 sequence (DNA): TGTGCCAGCATAGGGACAGGGTTCGAGCAGTACTTC. Its translation is CASIGTGFEQYF.

This chain joins TRBV30 and TRBJ2-6; unclear D gene. The length of the CDR3 is 16 residues. Germline V gene data show CDR1 as GTSNPN and CDR2 as SVGIG (reference sequence). V gave up 0 bases and J gave up 0 bases, with 9 bases separating them. CDR3 region: CAWSVLGSSGANVLTF. The CDR3 region has the DNA TGTGCCTGGAGTGTTTTGGGTAGCTCTGGGGCCAACGTCCTGACTTTC.

This clone appeared a few times. The chain has TRBV27 and TRBJ1-6, with D uncertain. In germline, CDR1 is MNHEY, CDR2 SMNVEV (reference sequence). Trimming shortened V by 0 bases and J by 9 bases, and 12 bases separated the two germline ends. This CDR3 has 15 amino acids. CDR3 protein: CASSLSSGSSSPLHF. The CDR3 nucleotides read TGTGCCAGCAGTTTATCATCTGGGAGTAGTTCACCCCTCCACTTT.

The J gene is TRBJ1-1, the V gene TRBV7-9; a weak D match, TRBD1 (5 bases). The CDR3 extends over 12 amino acids. The germline CDR1 and CDR2 sequences are SEHNR and FQNEAQ (reference sequence). Trimming left V 2 bases short and J 6 bases short, with 7 bases between. The CDR3 spells CASSLIGAEAFF. CDR3 DNA: TGTGCCAGCAGCTTAATAGGGGCTGAAGCTTTCTTT.

The chain has TRBV12-3 or TRBV12-4 and TRBJ2-5; D is perhaps TRBD2 (6 bases). This CDR3 is 14 amino acids long. Trimming removed 3 bases at V and 4 bases at J, with 12 bases between. CDR3 region: CASSFASARETQYF. For the CDR3, the DNA is TGTGCCAGCAGTTTTGCTAGCGCGAGAGAGACCCAGTACTTC.

Sample share makes this clone medium-sized. V is TRBV27 and J is TRBJ2-2; D gene unclear. Per the germline V gene, CDR1 is MNHEY and CDR2 is SMNVEV (reference sequence). The CDR3 is 13 amino acids. Trimming removed 5 bases from V and 5 bases from J, with 9 bases in between. CDR3 nucleotides: TGTGCCAGCAGTCTCATGGAGACCGGGGAGCTGTTTTTT. As protein: CASSLMETGELFF.

The genes are TRBV18 and TRBJ1-1; D is possibly TRBD1 (5 bases). The CDR3 has 14 amino acids. The V and J ends lost 5 bases and 1 base respectively, with 11 bases between them. Per the germline V gene, CDR1 is KGHSH and CDR2 is LQKENI. CDR3 sequence (DNA): TGTGCCAGCTCAGCTGGGACTGAGAACACTGAAGCTTTCTTT. Protein product: CASSAGTENTEAFF.

Comments on this clone: An end of the junction differs from the germline gene, which may be a read error. This chain joins TRBV4-3 and TRBJ1-5, with unresolved D. The CDR3 is made up of 15 amino acids. Germline-derived CDR1 and CDR2 are LGHNA and YSLEER. CDR3 in amino acids: CGSSPCVTGNQAQHF. In DNA form, the CDR3 reads TGCGGCAGCAGCCCATGTGTAACGGGCAATCAGGCCCAGCATTTT.

This clone showed up many times. The CDR3 region has the DNA TGTGCCAGCGCCCATGACAGGAATAGCAATCAGCCCCAGCATTTT. Its translation is CASAHDRNSNQPQHF. The V and J genes are TRBV7-2 and TRBJ1-5; D possibly corresponds to TRBD1 (6 bases). The CDR3 contains 15 residues. The V gene lost 8 bases and the J gene lost 0 bases, with 14 bases spanning the gap. Germline V gene data show CDR1 as SGHTA and CDR2 as FQGNSA.